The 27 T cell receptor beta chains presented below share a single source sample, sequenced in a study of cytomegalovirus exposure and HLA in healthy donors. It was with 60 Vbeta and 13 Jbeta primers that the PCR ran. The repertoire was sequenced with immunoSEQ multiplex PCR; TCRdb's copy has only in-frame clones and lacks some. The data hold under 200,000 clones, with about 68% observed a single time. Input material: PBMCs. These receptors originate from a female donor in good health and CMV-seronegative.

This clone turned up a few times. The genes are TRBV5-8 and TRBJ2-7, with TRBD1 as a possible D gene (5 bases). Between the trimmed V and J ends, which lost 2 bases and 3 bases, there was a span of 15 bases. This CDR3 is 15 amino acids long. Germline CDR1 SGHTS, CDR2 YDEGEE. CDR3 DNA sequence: TGTGCCAGCAGCTTCTTCGGACGGACATACTACGAGCAGTACTTC. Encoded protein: CASSFFGRTYYEQYF. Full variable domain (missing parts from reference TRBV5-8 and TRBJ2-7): EAGVTQSPTHLIKTRGQQATLRCSPISGHTSVYWYQQALGLGLQFLLWYDEGEERNRGNFPPRFSGRQFPNYSSELNVNALELEDSALYLCASSFFGRTYYEQYFGPGTRLTVT.

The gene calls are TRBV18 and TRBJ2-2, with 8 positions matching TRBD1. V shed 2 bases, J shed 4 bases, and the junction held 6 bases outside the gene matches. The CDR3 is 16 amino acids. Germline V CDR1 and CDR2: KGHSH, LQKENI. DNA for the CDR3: TGTGCCAGCTCACCAAGGGGACAGGACCCCACCGGGGAGCTGTTTTTT. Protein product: CASSPRGQDPTGELFF.

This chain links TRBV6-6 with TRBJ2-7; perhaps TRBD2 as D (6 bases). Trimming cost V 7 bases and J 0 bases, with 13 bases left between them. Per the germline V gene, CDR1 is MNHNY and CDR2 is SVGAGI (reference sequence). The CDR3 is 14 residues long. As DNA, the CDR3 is TGTGCCAGCAAAGAGCGGGTGTACTCCTACGAGCAGTACTTC. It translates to CASKERVYSYEQYF.

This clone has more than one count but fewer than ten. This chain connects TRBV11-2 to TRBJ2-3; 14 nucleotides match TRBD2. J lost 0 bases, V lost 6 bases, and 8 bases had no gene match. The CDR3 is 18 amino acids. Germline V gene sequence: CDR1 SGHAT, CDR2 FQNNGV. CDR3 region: CASRTGLAGESSTDTQYF. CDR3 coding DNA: TGTGCCAGCAGGACGGGACTAGCGGGAGAGTCTAGCACAGATACGCAGTATTTT. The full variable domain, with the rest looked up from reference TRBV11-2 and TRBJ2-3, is EAGVAQSPRYKIIEKRQSVAFWCNPISGHATLYWYQQILGQGPKLLIQFQNNGVVDDSQLPKDRFSAERLKGVDSTLKIQPAKLEDSAVYLCASRTGLAGESSTDTQYFGPGTRLTVL.

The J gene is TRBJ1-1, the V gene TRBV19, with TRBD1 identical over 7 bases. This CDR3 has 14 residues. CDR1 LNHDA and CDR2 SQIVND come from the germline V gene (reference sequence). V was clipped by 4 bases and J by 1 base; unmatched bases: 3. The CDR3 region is CASSTRQGNTEAFF. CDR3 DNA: TGTGCCAGTAGTACGCGACAGGGGAACACTGAAGCTTTCTTT.

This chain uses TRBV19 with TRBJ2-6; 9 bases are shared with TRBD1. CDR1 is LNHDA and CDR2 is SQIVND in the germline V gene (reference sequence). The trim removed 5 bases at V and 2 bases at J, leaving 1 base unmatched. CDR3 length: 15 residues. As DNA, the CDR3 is TGTGCCAGTAGTGGACAGGGGACTGGGGCCAACGTCCTGACTTTC. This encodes CASSGQGTGANVLTF. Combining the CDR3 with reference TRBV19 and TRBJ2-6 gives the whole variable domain DGGITQSPKYLFRKEGQNVTLSCEQNLNHDAMYWYRQDPGQGLRLIYYSQIVNDFQKGDIAEGYSVSREKKESFPLTVTSAQKNPTAFYLCASSGQGTGANVLTFGAGSRLTVL.

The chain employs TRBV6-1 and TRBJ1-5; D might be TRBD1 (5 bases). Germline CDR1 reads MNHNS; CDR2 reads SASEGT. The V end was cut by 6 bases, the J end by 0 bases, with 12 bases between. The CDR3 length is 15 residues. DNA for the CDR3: TGTGCCAGCAGCGAGCAGGGATATAGCAATCAGCCCCAGCATTTT. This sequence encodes CASSEQGYSNQPQHF.

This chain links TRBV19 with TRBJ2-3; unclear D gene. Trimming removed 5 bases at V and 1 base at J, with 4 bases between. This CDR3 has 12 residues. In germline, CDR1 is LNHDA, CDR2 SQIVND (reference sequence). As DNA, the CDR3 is TGTGCCAGTAGTTATGGCACAGATACGCAGTATTTT. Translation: CASSYGTDTQYF.

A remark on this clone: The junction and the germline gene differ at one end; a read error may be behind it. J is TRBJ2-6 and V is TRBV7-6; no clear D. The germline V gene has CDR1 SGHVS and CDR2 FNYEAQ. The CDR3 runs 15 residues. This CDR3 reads CAGSLTVSGANVLTF. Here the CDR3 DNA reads TGTGCCGGCAGCTTAACGGTCTCTGGGGCCAACGTCCTGACTTTC.

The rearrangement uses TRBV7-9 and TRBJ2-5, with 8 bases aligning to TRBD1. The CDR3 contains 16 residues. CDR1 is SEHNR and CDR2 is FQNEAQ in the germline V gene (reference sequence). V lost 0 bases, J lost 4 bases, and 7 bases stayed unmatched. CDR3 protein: CASSLAVGRGLETQYF. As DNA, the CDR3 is TGTGCCAGCAGCTTAGCGGTCGGCAGGGGGCTAGAGACCCAGTACTTC.

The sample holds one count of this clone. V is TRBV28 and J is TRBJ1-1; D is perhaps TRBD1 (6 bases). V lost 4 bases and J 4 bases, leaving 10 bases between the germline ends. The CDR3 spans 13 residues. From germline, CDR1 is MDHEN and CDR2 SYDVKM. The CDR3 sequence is CASSSRGSTEAFF. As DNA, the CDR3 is TGTGCCAGCAGTTCCAGGGGCAGCACTGAAGCTTTCTTT.

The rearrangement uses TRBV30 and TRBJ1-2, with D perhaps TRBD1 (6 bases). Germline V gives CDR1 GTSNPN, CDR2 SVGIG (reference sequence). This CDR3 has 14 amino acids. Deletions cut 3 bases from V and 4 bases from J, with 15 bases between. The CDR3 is CAWRLTGLGYGYTF. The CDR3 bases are TGTGCCTGGAGGTTAACAGGGCTGGGCTATGGCTACACCTTC. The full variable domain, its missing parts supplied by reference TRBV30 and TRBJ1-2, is SQTIHQWPATLVQPVGSPLSLECTVEGTSNPNLYWYRQAAGRGLQLLFYSVGIGQISSEVPQNLSASRPQDRQFILSSKKLLLSDSGFYLCAWRLTGLGYGYTFGSGTRLTVV.

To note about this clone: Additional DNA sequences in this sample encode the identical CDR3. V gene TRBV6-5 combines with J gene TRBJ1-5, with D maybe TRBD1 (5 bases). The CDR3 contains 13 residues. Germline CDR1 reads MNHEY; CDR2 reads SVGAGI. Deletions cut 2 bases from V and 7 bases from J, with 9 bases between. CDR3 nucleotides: TGTGCCAGCAGTTACAGGGGTGGCCAGCCCCAGCATTTT. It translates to CASSYRGGQPQHF.

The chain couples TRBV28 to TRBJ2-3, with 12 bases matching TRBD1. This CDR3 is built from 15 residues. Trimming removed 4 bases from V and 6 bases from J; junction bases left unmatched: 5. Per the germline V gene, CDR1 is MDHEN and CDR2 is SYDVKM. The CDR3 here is CASSSPGQGADTQYF. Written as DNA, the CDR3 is TGTGCCAGCAGTTCCCCGGGACAGGGGGCGGATACGCAGTATTTT.

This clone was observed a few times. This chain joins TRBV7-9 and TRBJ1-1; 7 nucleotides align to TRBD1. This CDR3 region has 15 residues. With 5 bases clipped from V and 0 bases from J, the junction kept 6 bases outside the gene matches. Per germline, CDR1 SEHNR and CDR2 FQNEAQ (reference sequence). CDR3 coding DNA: TGTGCCAGCAGCCCCACGACAGGGCTGAACACTGAAGCTTTCTTT. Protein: CASSPTTGLNTEAFF.

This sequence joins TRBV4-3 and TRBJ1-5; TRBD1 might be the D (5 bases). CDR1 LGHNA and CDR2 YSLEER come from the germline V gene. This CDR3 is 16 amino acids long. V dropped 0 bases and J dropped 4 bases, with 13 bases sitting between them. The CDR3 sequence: CASSQDPGRTNQPQHF. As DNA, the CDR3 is TGCGCCAGCAGCCAAGATCCAGGGCGGACAAATCAGCCCCAGCATTTT.

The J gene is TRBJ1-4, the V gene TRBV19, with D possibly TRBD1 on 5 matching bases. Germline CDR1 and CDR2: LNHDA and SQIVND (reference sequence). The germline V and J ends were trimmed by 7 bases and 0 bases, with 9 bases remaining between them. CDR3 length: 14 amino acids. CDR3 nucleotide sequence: TGTGCCAGTACCGACAGAGCAACTAATGAAAAACTGTTTTTT. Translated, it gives CASTDRATNEKLFF.

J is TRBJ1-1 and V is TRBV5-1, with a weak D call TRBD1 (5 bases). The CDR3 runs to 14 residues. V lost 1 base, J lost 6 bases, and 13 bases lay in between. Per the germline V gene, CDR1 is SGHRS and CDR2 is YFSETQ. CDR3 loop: CASSLPGRGAEAFF. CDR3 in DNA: TGCGCCAGCAGCTTGCCTGGCCGGGGGGCTGAAGCTTTCTTT.

The CDR3 DNA reads as TGTGCCAGCAGCTCCCGAGGGTCCTACAATGAGCAGTTCTTC. This gives the protein CASSSRGSYNEQFF. The chain recombines TRBV11-3 with TRBJ2-1; D is possibly TRBD2 (5 bases). CDR1 and CDR2 from the germline V gene are SGHNT and YENEEA. The CDR3 runs 14 residues. V was pared by 4 bases and J by 1 base, with 8 bases between.

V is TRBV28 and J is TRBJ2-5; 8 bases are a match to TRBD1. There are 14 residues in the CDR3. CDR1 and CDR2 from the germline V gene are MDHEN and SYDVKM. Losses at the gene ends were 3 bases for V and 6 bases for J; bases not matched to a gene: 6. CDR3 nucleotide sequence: TGTGCCAGCAGTTTGGACCAGGGGGCGAAGACCCAGTACTTC. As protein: CASSLDQGAKTQYF.

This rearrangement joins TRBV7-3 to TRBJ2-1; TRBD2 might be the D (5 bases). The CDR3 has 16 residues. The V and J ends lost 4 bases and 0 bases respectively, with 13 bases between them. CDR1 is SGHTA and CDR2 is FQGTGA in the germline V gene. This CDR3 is CASSSLPGSSYNEQFF. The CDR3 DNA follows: TGTGCCAGCAGCTCCCTCCCGGGGAGCTCCTACAATGAGCAGTTCTTC.

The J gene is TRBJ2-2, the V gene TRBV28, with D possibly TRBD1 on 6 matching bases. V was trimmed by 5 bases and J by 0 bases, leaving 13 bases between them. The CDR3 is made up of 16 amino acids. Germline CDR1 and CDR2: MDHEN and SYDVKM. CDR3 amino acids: CASSVWTAPNTGELFF. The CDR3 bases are TGTGCCAGCAGTGTCTGGACAGCCCCGAACACCGGGGAGCTGTTTTTT.

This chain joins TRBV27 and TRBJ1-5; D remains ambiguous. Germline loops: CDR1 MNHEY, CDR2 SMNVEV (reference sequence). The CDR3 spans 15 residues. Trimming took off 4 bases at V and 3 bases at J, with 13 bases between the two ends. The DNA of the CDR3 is TGTGCCAGCAGTTCAGCCAGAAACTACAATCAGCCCCAGCATTTT. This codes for CASSSARNYNQPQHF.

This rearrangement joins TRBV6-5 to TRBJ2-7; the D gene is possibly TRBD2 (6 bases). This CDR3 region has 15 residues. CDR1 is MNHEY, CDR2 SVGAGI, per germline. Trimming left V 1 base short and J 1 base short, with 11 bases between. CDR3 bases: TGTGCCAGCAGTTACTTCCCGGGAGAATCCTACGAGCAGTACTTC. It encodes CASSYFPGESYEQYF.

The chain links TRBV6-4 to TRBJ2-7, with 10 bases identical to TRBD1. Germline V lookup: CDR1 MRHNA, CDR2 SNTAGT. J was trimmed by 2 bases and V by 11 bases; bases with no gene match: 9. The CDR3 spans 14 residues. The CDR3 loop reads CAPGGTGDPYEQYF. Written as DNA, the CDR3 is TGTGCCCCCGGGGGGACAGGGGACCCCTACGAGCAGTACTTC.

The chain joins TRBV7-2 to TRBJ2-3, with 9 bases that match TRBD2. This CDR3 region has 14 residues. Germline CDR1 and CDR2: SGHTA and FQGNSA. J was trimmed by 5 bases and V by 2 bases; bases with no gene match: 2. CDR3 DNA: TGTGCCAGCAGCTTAATAGCGGGGGTAGATACGCAGTATTTT. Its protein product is CASSLIAGVDTQYF. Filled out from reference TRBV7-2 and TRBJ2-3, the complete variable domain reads GAGVSQSPSNKVTEKGKDVELRCDPISGHTALYWYRQSLGQGLEFLIYFQGNSAPDKSGLPSDRFSAERTGGSVSTLTIQRTQQEDSAVYLCASSLIAGVDTQYFGPGTRLTVL.

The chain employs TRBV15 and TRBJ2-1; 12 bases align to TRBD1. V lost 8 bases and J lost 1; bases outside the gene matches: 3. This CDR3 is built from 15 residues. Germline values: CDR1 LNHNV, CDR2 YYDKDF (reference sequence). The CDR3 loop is CATSGQGASYNEQFF. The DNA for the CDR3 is TGTGCCACCTCGGGACAGGGGGCGTCCTACAATGAGCAGTTCTTC.